A single sample gave rise to the 29 T cell receptor beta chains below, sequenced in a study of long-term antiretroviral therapy in people with HIV. This was the immunoSEQ v3.0 assay at survey level. TCRdb keeps only in-frame clones here, not all; method: immunoSEQ multiplex PCR. The sample lists 25,000 to 30,000 clones, 85% to 90% occurring once. The specimen was unsorted PBMCs, collected 0.8 years after starting antiretroviral therapy. These receptors all come from a woman between 25 and 40 years old with HIV.

The CDR3 loop is CASSGQGTDTQYF. CDR3 coding DNA: TGTGCCAGCAGCGGACAGGGGACAGATACGCAGTATTTT. This chain uses TRBV11-2 with TRBJ2-3, with 9 positions matching TRBD1. The CDR3 totals 13 residues. The germline gives CDR1 SGHAT, CDR2 FQNNGV. Trimming cost V 5 bases and J 3 bases; bases outside gene matches: 0. Combining the CDR3 with reference TRBV11-2 and TRBJ2-3 gives the whole variable domain EAGVAQSPRYKIIEKRQSVAFWCNPISGHATLYWYQQILGQGPKLLIQFQNNGVVDDSQLPKDRFSAERLKGVDSTLKIQPAKLEDSAVYLCASSGQGTDTQYFGPGTRLTVL.

CDR3 sequence (DNA): TGTGCCAGCAGCCAGTCCGGGACAGAGGTTATTAGGCATGAAAAACTGTTTTTT. Protein sequence: CASSQSGTEVIRHEKLFF. This chain connects TRBV14 to TRBJ1-4, with 7 bases matching TRBD1. The CDR3 spans 18 residues. Germline assignment: CDR1 SGHDN and CDR2 FVKESK. Trimming at V came to 3 bases and at J to 6 bases, leaving 16 bases not matched to a gene. Using reference TRBV14 and TRBJ1-4 for the parts outside the CDR3, the full variable domain is EAGVTQFPSHSVIEKGQTVTLRCDPISGHDNLYWYRRVMGKEIKFLLHFVKESKQDESGMPNNRFLAERTGGTYSTLKVQPAELEDSGVYFCASSQSGTEVIRHEKLFFGSGTQLSVL.

This sequence joins TRBV4-1 and TRBJ2-1; 9 bases agree with TRBD2. Germline V gene sequence: CDR1 MGHRA, CDR2 YSYEKL. J was trimmed by 4 bases and V by 4 bases; bases with no gene match: 23. This CDR3 contains 21 residues. The CDR3 here is CASSRTRAGDPAGGRYNEQFF. The CDR3 DNA follows: TGCGCCAGCAGCCGAACCCGGGCGGGGGATCCAGCGGGGGGCCGATACAATGAGCAGTTCTTC.

The rearrangement uses TRBV30 and TRBJ2-7; D is perhaps TRBD1 (5 bases). CDR1 GTSNPN and CDR2 SVGIG come from the germline V gene (reference sequence). The CDR3 covers 13 residues. Trimming cost V 1 base and J 5 bases, with 12 bases left between them. The CDR3, as DNA: TGTGCCTGGAGTGACGTAGGGGTCAACGAGCAGTACGTC. It is translated as CAWSDVGVNEQYV.

This rearrangement joins TRBV30 to TRBJ1-5, with D unclear. This CDR3 has 13 amino acids. Germline CDR1 GTSNPN, CDR2 SVGIG (reference sequence). Trimming took 1 base from V and 3 from J, leaving 7 bases between them. The CDR3 loop reads CAWSGNTNQPQHF. CDR3 bases: TGTGCCTGGAGTGGTAACACCAATCAGCCCCAGCATTTT.

The V gene is TRBV18, the J gene TRBJ1-2; 8 positions match TRBD1. Germline V lookup: CDR1 KGHSH, CDR2 LQKENI. The CDR3 extends over 17 amino acids. The ends lost 2 bases at V and 1 base at J; junction bases unmatched: 9. In DNA form, the CDR3 reads TGTGCCAGCTCACCATCCGGACAGGGACAAGTTAACTATGGCTACACCTTC. Amino acids: CASSPSGQGQVNYGYTF.

V usage is TRBV5-5 and J usage is TRBJ1-2; no clear D gene. This CDR3 is built from 12 residues. V lost 4 bases, J lost 4 bases, and 8 bases lay in between. From germline, CDR1 is SGHKS and CDR2 YYEKEE (reference sequence). The DNA of the CDR3 is TGTGCCAGCAGCCCAGAGGGCTATGGCTACACCTTC. This translates into CASSPEGYGYTF.

The rearrangement links TRBV30 to TRBJ2-1, with a possible D match to TRBD1 (6 bases). This CDR3 is built from 12 residues. The V gene's germline CDR1 is GTSNPN and CDR2 SVGIG (reference sequence). The ends were cut back, 2 bases at V and 12 bases at J, with 14 bases in the middle. CDR3 sequence: CAWSFSGGGQFF. As DNA, the CDR3 is TGTGCCTGGAGTTTCAGTGGGGGCGGGCAGTTCTTC.

The V call is TRBV9, the J call TRBJ1-2, with no clear D. V was clipped by 3 bases and J by 0 bases, with 6 bases between them. This CDR3 is built from 13 residues. The germline CDR1 and CDR2 sequences are SGDLS and YYNGEE. The DNA for the CDR3 is TGTGCCAGCAGCGACGGCTCTAACTATGGCTACACCTTC. Its protein is CASSDGSNYGYTF.

This clone was picked up one time. The rearrangement uses TRBV5-1 and TRBJ1-1, with 8 bases fitting TRBD1. Trimming cost V 1 base and J 7 bases; bases outside gene matches: 6. The germline V gene has CDR1 SGHRS and CDR2 YFSETQ. This CDR3 contains 14 residues. The CDR3 bases are TGCGCCAGCAGCTTGACAGGGGGAACAGGTGAAGCTTTCTTT. It translates to CASSLTGGTGEAFF.

This clone was detected once. Germline is not matched at one junction end, which may reflect a read error. The rearrangement links TRBV2 to TRBJ1-4; unclear D gene. The CDR3 covers 16 residues. Per germline, CDR1 SNHLY and CDR2 FYNNEI. The CDR3 region is CASSLYARVKNGKLFF. CDR3 sequence (DNA): TGTGCCAGCAGCCTCTATGCCCGGGTTAAAAATGGAAAACTGTTTTTT.

This clone has just a few counts. The CDR3 sequence: CASSEEGSATEAFF. The CDR3 nucleotides are TGTGCCAGCAGTGAAGAGGGGAGTGCCACTGAAGCTTTCTTT. The chain couples TRBV6-1 to TRBJ1-1; D perhaps matches TRBD1 (5 bases). There are 14 residues in the CDR3. V lost 1 base to trimming and J lost 4 bases, with 10 bases between them. The germline gives CDR1 MNHNS, CDR2 SASEGT.

The V call is TRBV15, the J call TRBJ1-4; TRBD1 agrees at 10 bases. V lost 6 bases, J lost 7 bases, and 5 bases stayed unmatched. This CDR3 spans 14 amino acids. Germline V CDR1 and CDR2: LNHNV, YYDKDF (reference sequence). The CDR3 nucleotides read TGTGCCACCAGGAGGACAGGGGGTGTTGAAAAACTGTTTTTT. Protein sequence: CATRRTGGVEKLFF. Supplemented by reference TRBV15 and TRBJ1-4, the full variable domain reads DAMVIQNPRYQVTQFGKPVTLSCSQTLNHNVMYWYQQKSSQAPKLLFHYYDKDFNNEADTPDNFQSRRPNTSFCFLDIRSPGLGDTAMYLCATRRTGGVEKLFFGSGTQLSVL.

This chain joins TRBV9 and TRBJ2-3; maybe TRBD1 (6 bases). V lost 2 bases to trimming and J lost 0 bases, with 25 bases between them. Germline V gene data show CDR1 as SGDLS and CDR2 as YYNGEE. The CDR3 has 20 residues. The CDR3 is CASSVPPLEQGIASTDTQYF. The CDR3 nucleotides read TGTGCCAGCAGCGTGCCCCCACTAGAACAGGGCATTGCTAGCACAGATACGCAGTATTTT.

The chain couples TRBV13 to TRBJ2-3; D gene ambiguous. Trimming cost V 6 bases and J 0 bases, with 10 bases left between them. This CDR3 is 14 amino acids long. Looked up from germline, CDR1 is PRHDT and CDR2 is FYEKMQ (reference sequence). Here the CDR3 DNA reads TGTGCCAGCAGACCGGAAGGGAGCACAGATACGCAGTATTTT. Its translation is CASRPEGSTDTQYF.

This clone was recorded only once. The chain is built from TRBV9 and TRBJ2-1; 8 bases line up with TRBD2. After removal of 3 bases from V and 5 bases from J, the junction contained 7 bases not matched to a gene. There are 15 residues in the CDR3. Germline CDR1 and CDR2: SGDLS and YYNGEE. CDR3 DNA: TGTGCCAGCAGCGCTCGGGGGGGGACTGACAATGAGCAGTTCTTC. Translation gives CASSARGGTDNEQFF.

This chain links TRBV18 with TRBJ1-1; 10 bases fit TRBD1. Trimming took 6 bases from V and 5 from J; bases not matched to a gene: 15. Germline values: CDR1 KGHSH, CDR2 LQKENI. This CDR3 has 17 amino acids. The DNA of the CDR3 is TGTGCCAGCTCGGCCACCGGGACAGGGGCAGGAAGGACTGAAGCTTTCTTT. Translation: CASSATGTGAGRTEAFF.

The chain joins TRBV19 to TRBJ1-1; D unclear. Looked up from germline, CDR1 is LNHDA and CDR2 is SQIVND (reference sequence). The CDR3 spans 15 residues. V lost 4 bases and J lost 1, with 13 bases in between. The CDR3 region has the DNA TGTGCCAGTAGTAGCCCCGCAAGGCCGAACACTGAAGCTTTCTTT. Translation: CASSSPARPNTEAFF.

The chain links TRBV5-1 to TRBJ1-2; TRBD1 might be the D (5 bases). The V end lost 5 bases, the J end lost 4 bases, and 18 bases lay between the germline ends. This CDR3 region has 15 residues. From germline, CDR1 is SGHRS and CDR2 YFSETQ. CDR3 amino acids: CASSPEVQGGYGYTF. The CDR3 region has the DNA TGCGCCAGCAGTCCGGAGGTGCAGGGCGGCTATGGCTACACCTTC. Using reference TRBV5-1 and TRBJ1-2 for the parts outside the CDR3, the full variable domain is KAGVTQTPRYLIKTRGQQVTLSCSPISGHRSVSWYQQTPGQGLQFLFEYFSETQRNKGNFPGRFSGRQFSNSRSEMNVSTLELGDSALYLCASSPEVQGGYGYTFGSGTRLTVV.

This clone was observed a handful of times. The chain combines TRBV19 with TRBJ1-4; the D is unclear. Germline CDR1 LNHDA, CDR2 SQIVND (reference sequence). This CDR3 contains 13 residues. Trimming removed 2 bases at V and 8 bases at J, with 9 bases between. CDR3 nucleotides: TGTGCCAGTAGTATAAGGGCGGCAGAAAAACTGTTTTTT. This translates into CASSIRAAEKLFF.

This chain links TRBV5-1 with TRBJ2-5; no reliable D call. This CDR3 is 15 amino acids long. Germline-derived CDR1 and CDR2 are SGHRS and YFSETQ. The ends were cut back, 0 bases at V and 5 bases at J, with 14 bases in the middle. CDR3 in amino acids: CASSLGTVTLETQYF. CDR3 nucleotides: TGCGCCAGCAGCTTGGGCACCGTGACACTGGAGACCCAGTACTTC. Looking up the rest from reference TRBV5-1 and TRBJ2-5 gives the full variable domain: KAGVTQTPRYLIKTRGQQVTLSCSPISGHRSVSWYQQTPGQGLQFLFEYFSETQRNKGNFPGRFSGRQFSNSRSEMNVSTLELGDSALYLCASSLGTVTLETQYFGPGTRLLVL.

CDR3 coding DNA: TGTGCCAGTAGTATCTGGTCTCAAGAGACCCAGTACTTC. Encoded protein: CASSIWSQETQYF. V usage is TRBV19 and J usage is TRBJ2-5; D call uncertain. Germline V lookup: CDR1 LNHDA, CDR2 SQIVND (reference sequence). Trimming stripped 3 bases from V and 2 bases from J, with 7 bases between. The CDR3 has 13 amino acids.

V gene TRBV9 combines with J gene TRBJ2-1, with D uncertain. The CDR3 runs 14 residues. Germline V gene sequence: CDR1 SGDLS, CDR2 YYNGEE. V lost 3 bases and J 7 bases, leaving 14 bases between the germline ends. The CDR3 sequence: CASSAPELPNEQFF. In DNA form, the CDR3 reads TGTGCCAGCAGCGCCCCCGAGCTCCCTAATGAGCAGTTCTTC.

The chain employs TRBV20-1 and TRBJ1-1; D is perhaps TRBD1 (5 bases). The germline V gene has CDR1 DFQATT and CDR2 SNEGSKA (reference sequence). V was trimmed by 4 bases and J by 8 bases, leaving 11 bases between them. The CDR3 length is 11 residues. CDR3 protein: CSAMGGTEAFF. The CDR3 DNA is TGCAGTGCTATGGGGGGGACGGAAGCTTTCTTT.

CDR3 DNA sequence: TGTGCCAGCAGCGTAGCTCCAGCAGGGGAGCTGTTTTTT. It specifies CASSVAPAGELFF. This chain connects TRBV9 to TRBJ2-2; D ambiguous. V was trimmed by 0 bases and J by 8 bases, leaving 8 bases between them. Germline CDR1 SGDLS, CDR2 YYNGEE. CDR3 length equals 13 residues.

V and J are TRBV7-6 and TRBJ1-1; D is undetermined. Germline CDR1 SGHVS, CDR2 FNYEAQ. Trimming took off 6 bases at V and 4 bases at J, with 12 bases between the two ends. The CDR3 sequence is 13 residues long. The CDR3 here is CASSTDEGTEAFF. The CDR3 DNA follows: TGTGCCAGCAGTACCGACGAGGGCACTGAAGCTTTCTTT.

The gene calls are TRBV7-3 and TRBJ1-2; TRBD1 aligns across 7 bases. Germline lookup yields CDR1 SGHTA and CDR2 FQGTGA. The junction had 1 base not matched to a gene; V was cut back by 0 bases and J by 6 bases. CDR3 length equals 13 residues. The CDR3 DNA sequence: TGTGCCAGCAGCTTAACAGGGGGCCATGGCTACACCTTC. Amino acid sequence: CASSLTGGHGYTF.

V usage is TRBV10-3 and J usage is TRBJ2-3; the match to TRBD2 covers 7 bases. V was pared by 2 bases and J by 3 bases, with 11 bases of the junction left unmatched. CDR1 and CDR2 (germline): ENHRY, SYGVKD. The CDR3 covers 17 residues. The CDR3 coding sequence is TGTGCCATCAGTGAGCTTGAGGGAGGGGCAGTAACAGATACGCAGTATTTT. Encoded protein: CAISELEGGAVTDTQYF.

The J gene is TRBJ1-5, the V gene TRBV7-3; D call uncertain. The CDR3 has 13 amino acids. Germline lookup yields CDR1 SGHTA and CDR2 FQGTGA. V dropped 2 bases and J dropped 9 bases, with 11 bases sitting between them. CDR3 sequence reads: CASSLGPSAPQHF. CDR3 bases: TGTGCCAGCAGCTTAGGCCCTAGCGCGCCCCAGCATTTT.